The table lists the clone carrying this TCR beta chain with a count of one. Trimming left V 2 bases short and J 1 base short, with 8 bases between. Per germline, CDR1 SEHNR and CDR2 FQNEAQ (reference sequence). CDR3 length: 14 residues. Source study methods: Amplification of reference gene primers was used by the study to estimate nucleated cell counts. The protocol was immunoSEQ multiplex PCR, while the TCRdb copy is restricted to in-frame clones and leaves out a portion. V, J and clone size were drawn from that table, and D and trimming were deduced from the DNA. The sample lists under 200,000 clones; about 85% were seen once. The record originates from a study of blood T cell repertoires in COVID-19. Study information: Acute and convalescent COVID-19 specimens originated in the United States, Italy and Spain.

This rearrangement joins TRBV7-9 to TRBJ1-1; a possible D gene is TRBD1 (5 bases). This receptor was obtained from a woman aged 80 or older with acute or convalescent COVID-19. Sequences were obtained from peripheral blood. In DNA, the CDR3 is TGTGCCAGCAGCTTATGGCAGGGGAACACTGAAGCTTTCTTT. This encodes CASSLWQGNTEAFF. The entire variable domain, with the rest obtained from reference TRBV7-9 and TRBJ1-1, is as follows: DTGVSQNPRHKITKRGQNVTFRCDPISEHNRLYWYRQTLGQGPEFLTYFQNEAQLEKSRLLSDRFSAERPKGSFSTLEIQRTEQGDSAMYLCASSLWQGNTEAFFGQGTRLTVV.